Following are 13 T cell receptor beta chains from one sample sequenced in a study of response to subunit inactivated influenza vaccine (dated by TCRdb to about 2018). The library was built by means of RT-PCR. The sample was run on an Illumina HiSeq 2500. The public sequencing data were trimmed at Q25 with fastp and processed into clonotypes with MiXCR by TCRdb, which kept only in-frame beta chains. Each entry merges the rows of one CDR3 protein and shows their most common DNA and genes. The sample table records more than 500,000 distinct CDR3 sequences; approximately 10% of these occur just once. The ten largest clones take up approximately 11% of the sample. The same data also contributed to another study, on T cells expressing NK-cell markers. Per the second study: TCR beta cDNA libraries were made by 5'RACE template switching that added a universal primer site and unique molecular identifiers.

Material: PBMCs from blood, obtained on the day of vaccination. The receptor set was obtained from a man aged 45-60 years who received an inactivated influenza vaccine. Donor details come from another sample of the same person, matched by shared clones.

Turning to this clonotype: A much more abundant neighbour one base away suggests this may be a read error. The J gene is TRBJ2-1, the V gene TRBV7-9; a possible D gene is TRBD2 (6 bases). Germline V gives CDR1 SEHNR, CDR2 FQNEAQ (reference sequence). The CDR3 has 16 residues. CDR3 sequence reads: CATSLALTSSYNEQFF. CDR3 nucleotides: TGTGCCACCAGCTTAGCTTTAACTAGCAGCTACAATGAGCAGTTCTTC. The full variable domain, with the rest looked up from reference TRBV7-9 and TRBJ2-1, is DTGVSQNPRHKITKRGQNVTFRCDPISEHNRLYWYRQTLGQGPEFLTYFQNEAQLEKSRLLSDRFSAERPKGSFSTLEIQRTEQGDSAMYLCATSLALTSSYNEQFFGPGTRLTVL.

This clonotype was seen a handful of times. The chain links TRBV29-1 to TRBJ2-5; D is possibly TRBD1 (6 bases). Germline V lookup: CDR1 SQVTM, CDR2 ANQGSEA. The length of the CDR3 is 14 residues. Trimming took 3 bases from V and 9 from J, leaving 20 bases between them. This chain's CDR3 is CSVDPRDTVGAQYF. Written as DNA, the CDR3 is TGCAGCGTTGACCCCCGGGACACGGTCGGGGCCCAGTACTTC.

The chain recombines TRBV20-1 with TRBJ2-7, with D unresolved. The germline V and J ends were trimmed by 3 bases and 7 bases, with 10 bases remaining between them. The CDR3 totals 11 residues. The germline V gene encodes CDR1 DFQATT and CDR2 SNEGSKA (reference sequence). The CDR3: CSASRVEEQYF. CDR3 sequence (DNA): TGCAGTGCTAGTAGGGTGGAAGAGCAGTACTTC.

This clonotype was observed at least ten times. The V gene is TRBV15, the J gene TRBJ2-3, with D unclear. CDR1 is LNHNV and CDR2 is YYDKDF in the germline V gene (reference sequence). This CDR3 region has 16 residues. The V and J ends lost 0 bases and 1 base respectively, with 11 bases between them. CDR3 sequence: CATSREGSVGTDTQYF. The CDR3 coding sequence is TGTGCCACCAGCAGAGAGGGCAGCGTGGGCACAGATACGCAGTATTTT.

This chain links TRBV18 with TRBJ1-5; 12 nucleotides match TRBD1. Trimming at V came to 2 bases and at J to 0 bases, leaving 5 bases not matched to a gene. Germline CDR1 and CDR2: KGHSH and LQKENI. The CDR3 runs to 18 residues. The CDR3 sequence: CASSPGTGGSYSNQPQHF. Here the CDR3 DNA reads TGTGCCAGCTCACCAGGGACAGGGGGCTCCTATAGCAATCAGCCCCAGCATTTT.

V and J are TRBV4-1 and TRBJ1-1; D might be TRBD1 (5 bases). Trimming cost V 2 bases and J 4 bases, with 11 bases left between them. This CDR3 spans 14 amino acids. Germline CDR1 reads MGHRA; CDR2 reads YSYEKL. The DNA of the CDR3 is TGCGCCAGCAGCCAATGGGGGAAGAGCACTGAAGCTTTCTTT. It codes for CASSQWGKSTEAFF.

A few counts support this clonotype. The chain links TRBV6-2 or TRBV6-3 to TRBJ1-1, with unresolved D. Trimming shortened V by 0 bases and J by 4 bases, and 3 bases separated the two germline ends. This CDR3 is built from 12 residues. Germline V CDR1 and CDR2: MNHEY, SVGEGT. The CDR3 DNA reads TGTGCCAGCAGTTACTCCTCCACTGAAGCTTTCTTT. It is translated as CASSYSSTEAFF.

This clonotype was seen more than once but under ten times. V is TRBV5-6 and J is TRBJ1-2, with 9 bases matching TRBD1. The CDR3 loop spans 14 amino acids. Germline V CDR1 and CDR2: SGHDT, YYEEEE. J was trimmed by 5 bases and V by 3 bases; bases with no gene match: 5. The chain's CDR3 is CASSWGQGTYGYTF. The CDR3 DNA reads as TGTGCCAGCAGCTGGGGACAGGGCACGTATGGCTACACCTTC.

The CDR3 loop is CASKDRTTPTDTQYF. The CDR3 nucleotides read TGTGCCAGCAAAGACAGGACTACGCCCACAGATACGCAGTATTTT. The V call is TRBV12-3 or TRBV12-4, the J call TRBJ2-3; perhaps D is TRBD1 or TRBD2 (6 bases each). The CDR3 spans 15 residues. Trimming took 7 bases from V and 2 from J, leaving 16 bases between them.

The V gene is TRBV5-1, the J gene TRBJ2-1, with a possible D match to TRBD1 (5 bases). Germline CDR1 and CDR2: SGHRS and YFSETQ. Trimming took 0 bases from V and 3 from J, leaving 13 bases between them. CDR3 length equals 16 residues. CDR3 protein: CASSLATQGLYNEQFF. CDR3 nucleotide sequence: TGCGCCAGCAGCTTGGCAACCCAGGGCCTCTACAATGAGCAGTTCTTC.

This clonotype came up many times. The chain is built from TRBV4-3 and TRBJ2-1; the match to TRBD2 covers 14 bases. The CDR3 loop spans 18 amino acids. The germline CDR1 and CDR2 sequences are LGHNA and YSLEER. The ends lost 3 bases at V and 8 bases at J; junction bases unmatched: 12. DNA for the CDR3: TGCGCCAGCAGCCACACATTCGGGACTAGCGGGAGCGGCCATGAGCAGTTCTTC. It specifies CASSHTFGTSGSGHEQFF.

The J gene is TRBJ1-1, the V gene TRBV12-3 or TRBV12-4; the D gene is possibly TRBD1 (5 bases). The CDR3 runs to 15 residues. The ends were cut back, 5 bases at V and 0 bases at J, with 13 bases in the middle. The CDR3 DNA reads TGTGCCAGCAGTCACGGGGGGTCCTTGAACACTGAAGCTTTCTTT. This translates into CASSHGGSLNTEAFF.

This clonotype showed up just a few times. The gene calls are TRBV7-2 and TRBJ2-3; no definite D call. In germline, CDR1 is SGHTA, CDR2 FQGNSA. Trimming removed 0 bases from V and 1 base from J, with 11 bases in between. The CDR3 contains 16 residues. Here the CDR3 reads CASSLAIHPGTDTQYF. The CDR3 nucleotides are TGTGCCAGCAGCTTAGCTATCCACCCCGGCACAGATACGCAGTATTTT.